This T cell receptor beta chain derives from a study of blood T cells in healthy people across ages (dated by TCRdb to between 2014 and 2017). The study in broad terms: In model experiments, template switching captured about one uniquely barcoded TCR beta cDNA molecule for every two T cells. Using deep sequencing normalized with unique cDNA molecular identifiers, the study measured how TCR beta repertoire diversity changes with age. Donors were grouped into four age groups: young (average roughly 17 years), middle-aged (under 40), aged (roughly 67) and long-lived (about 82). Using the same blood draw, the study looked at two additional independent replicas of 1 million unique cDNA reads for two donors, one aged 18 to 30 and the other aged 80 or older. Overall study outcomes, separate from this receptor: Observed TCR beta diversity per million T cells fell roughly linearly with age, and a significant reduction was already apparent by age roughly 41. Compared with the aged group, the long-lived group had more naive CD4+ T cells, fewer expanded clones and increased TCR diversity, suggesting age selection. The CMV infection status of donors was not known, potentially confounding age-related changes in expanded clonotypes. Estimates of total diversity from one million sequenced T cells were regarded as lower bounds and underestimates. There was a strong correlation between observed TCR beta diversity and the percentage of naive T cells measured by flow cytometry. Since profiling was done on bulk unsorted PBMCs, naive and antigen-experienced compartments could not be conclusively compared.

Donors were a few dozen systemically healthy Caucasian individuals from Russia aged about 6 to 100 years. Each donor gave 8.5 to 10 milliliters of peripheral blood, collected into EDTA-treated Vacutainer tubes. Ficoll-Paque density-gradient centrifugation was used to isolate PBMCs, with at least 6 million per sample. Trizol reagent was used to extract total RNA from the PBMCs, yielding at least 6 micrograms per sample. The percentages of naive CD45RAhigh/CD27high T cells were determined by flow cytometry on a PBMC aliquot from every donor. To prepare the library, 5' RACE was applied. This sample was sequenced with an Illumina HiSeq 2500. The second PCR ran for roughly 7 to 12 cycles and used a J-beta primer mix along with a sample-barcoded 5' primer. Each TCR beta cDNA molecule received a unique molecular identifier from a template-switch 5' adaptor carrying 12 random nucleotides. Each sample yielded at least 3 million CDR3-containing paired-end reads. First-strand cDNA was synthesized from all RNA with the Mint cDNA synthesis kit, primed by a TRBC-specific oligonucleotide. Following uracil-DNA glycosylase treatment, all cDNA underwent a first 18-cycle PCR with the universal primers M1SS and BC2_uni_R. In the original analysis: Normalization of each sample was performed by random selection of 1 million high-quality reads, each carrying a distinct molecular identifier. Instead of being binned into consensus sequences, reads with shared molecular identifiers were discarded. MiTCR, with a Q25 quality threshold and the strictest error-elimination algorithm, was used for CDR3 identification, clonotype clustering and error correction. A nonparametric unseen species model using Euler transformation provided a lower-bound estimate of total TCR beta diversity. The public sequencing data were trimmed at Q25 with fastp and processed into clonotypes with MiXCR by TCRdb, which kept only in-frame beta chains. All rows with the same CDR3 protein become a single entry with the most common DNA and genes. The V and J calls here are based on TCRdb, not the publication. This sample is represented by 750,000 to 950,000 distinct CDR3 sequences; roughly 28% of them were singletons. Jointly, the top ten make up 10% to 13% of the sample.

Notes on this clonotype: The target of this receptor is not known. No much larger clonotype is one base removed from it; base qualities were not supplied.

These data were likewise used in another study, on T cells of mothers and their children. The second study's authors report: The donors were nine systemically healthy Caucasian individuals, made up of three mothers and their six children. cDNA synthesis used all of the extracted RNA, with roughly 1.5 ug of RNA in each 15 ul reaction. In the second PCR, sample barcodes and 2-4 random nucleotides were introduced via the M1S primer. More than 8 million TCR beta CDR3 reads were obtained from each mother, and some 3.2 million reads were obtained from each child. Thymic selection shapes the output of TCR recombination in a similar way in related and unrelated pairs, and inherited differences have a minor effect. Normalized repertoire overlap was always found to be slightly, but never significantly, higher in related mother-child pairs than in unrelated mother-child pairs. No persistent microchimeric T cell clones were found, with a detection sensitivity of 85 to 100 clones per million clonotypes. In the study, deep NGS was used to compare the TCR beta repertoires of mothers and children, and features distinguishing related mother-child pairs from unrelated individuals were sought. Mothers averaged approximately 41 +/- 4 years of age and children averaged roughly 11 +/- 4 years. Libraries were sequenced on Illumina HiSeq 2000 with 100+100 nt paired-end reads after adapter ligation with NEBNext reagents. To prevent cross-contamination, the mother and child libraries were prepared one month apart and sequenced in separate runs. For each donor, between about 500,000 and 2,200,000 distinct TCR beta clonotypes were identified. Naive TCR beta clonotypes were estimated from low-frequency clonotypes matched to each donor's FACS-determined naive share, without sorting.

This receptor was identified in a woman between 35 and 50 years old in good health. The sample comprised blood.

The DNA sequence is TGTGCCAGCAGCTTGGGGATCACCGGGGAGCTGTTTTTT. The resulting protein is CASSLGITGELFF. The sequence is built from TRBV7-2 and TRBJ2-2, with no reliable assignment of the D segment. Cut back by 3 bases and 4 bases, the V and J ends lie 6 bases apart. CDR1 SGHTA and CDR2 FQGNSA are derived from the germline V gene. CDR3 length: 13 amino acids, cysteine to phenylalanine. Left in the record is the CDR3 DNA by itself, 39 bases read in frame from the first base.